The present T cell receptor beta chain was sequenced within a study of blood T cell repertoires in COVID-19. Membership in each cohort depended on participant-reported clinical history. There are 15 residues in the CDR3. Trimming took 3 bases from V and 4 from J; bases not matched to a gene: 2. CDR1 KGHSH and CDR2 LQKENI come from the germline V gene. In the source study's methods: Reference gene primer amplification yielded estimated nucleated cell counts. The assay was immunoSEQ multiplex PCR, and TCRdb's table has in-frame clones only and misses some. That table furnishes V, J and clone size, whereas the DNA furnished D and trimming. The sample lists about 300,000 clones, more than 75% occurring once.

The sample taken for sequencing was PBMCs or T cells enriched from blood (not recorded which). The sequence derives from a woman in her late teens or twenties who had recovered from COVID-19. This chain uses TRBV18 with TRBJ1-5; 11 bases fit TRBD1. CDR3 coding DNA: TGTGCCAGCTCACCGGGACAGGGGGTAAATCAGCCCCAGCATTTT. It codes for CASSPGQGVNQPQHF.